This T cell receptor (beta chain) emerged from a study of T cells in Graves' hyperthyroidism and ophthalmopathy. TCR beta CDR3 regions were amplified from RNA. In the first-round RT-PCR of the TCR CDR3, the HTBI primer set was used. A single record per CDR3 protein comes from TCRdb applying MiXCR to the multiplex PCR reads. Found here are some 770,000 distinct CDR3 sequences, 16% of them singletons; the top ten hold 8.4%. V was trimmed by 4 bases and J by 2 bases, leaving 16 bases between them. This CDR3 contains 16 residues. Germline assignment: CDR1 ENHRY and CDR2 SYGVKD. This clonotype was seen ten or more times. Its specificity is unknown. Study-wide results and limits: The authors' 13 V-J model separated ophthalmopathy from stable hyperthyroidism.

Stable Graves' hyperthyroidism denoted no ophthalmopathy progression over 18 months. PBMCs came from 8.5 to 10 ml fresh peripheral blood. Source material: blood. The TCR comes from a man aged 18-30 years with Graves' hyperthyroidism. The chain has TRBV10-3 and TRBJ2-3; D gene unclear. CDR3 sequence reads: CAISVLRRTATDTQYF. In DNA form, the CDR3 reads TGTGCCATCAGTGTCCTCCGGCGGACGGCCACAGATACGCAGTATTTT.